The clone carrying this TCR beta chain occurred a few times. What it binds is unknown. The V and J ends lost 3 bases and 5 bases, in that order; junction bases with no gene match: 13. The CDR3 contains 17 residues. Germline assignment: CDR1 SGHTA and CDR2 FQGNSA. Only in-frame clones appear in the TCRdb table, and some are missing; sequencing was by immunoSEQ multiplex PCR. The profile shows 40,000 to 65,000 clones, approximately 84% of them singletons. The data belong to a study of T cell clones after liver transplantation. On the study more broadly: Pre-transplant mixed lymphocyte reactions yielded third-party-reactive TCRbeta sequences as comparators for graft-donor-reactive sequences. Subjects received no induction therapy and standard immunosuppression until randomization at 12-24 months post-transplant.

Findings of the study overall: Small, mixed patient groups and varying post-transplant times limit these conclusions.

The chain carries TRBV7-2 and TRBJ2-5, with 9 bases identical to TRBD2. The sequence came from a human donor who received a liver transplant. The specimen was CD4+ T cells from blood, collected before liver transplant. The CDR3 DNA is TGTGCCAGCAGCTTCGACCGCCCGCTAGCGGGAAACGAGACCCAGTACTTC. It yields the protein CASSFDRPLAGNETQYF.